A single sample is the source of the 10 T cell receptor beta chains below, sequenced in a study of blood T cell repertoires in COVID-19. TCRdb's copy holds only in-frame clones and misses some; the assay was immunoSEQ multiplex PCR. The sample has 40,000 to 50,000 clones, roughly nine tenths seen once; the top ten hold roughly 21%. What was sequenced was peripheral blood. The source is a man over 45 with active COVID-19.

The chain carries TRBV9 and TRBJ2-2; 7 bases agree with TRBD1. The V and J ends lost 4 bases and 5 bases, in that order; junction bases with no gene match: 11. This CDR3 has 16 amino acids. Germline V gene lookup returns CDR1 SGDLS and CDR2 YYNGEE. CDR3 amino acids: CASSMTPDRPTGELFF. The CDR3 bases are TGTGCCAGCAGCATGACCCCGGACAGGCCTACCGGGGAGCTGTTTTTT.

This chain joins TRBV7-9 and TRBJ1-1; possibly TRBD1 for D (5 bases). Germline V gene data show CDR1 as SEHNR and CDR2 as FQNEAQ (reference sequence). V dropped 4 bases and J dropped 4 bases, with 7 bases sitting between them. The CDR3 spans 12 residues. The CDR3 region is CASSWGGTEAFF. The CDR3 nucleotides are TGTGCCAGCAGCTGGGGGGGCACTGAAGCTTTCTTT.

By sample share, this clone is large. The chain is built from TRBV4-2 and TRBJ2-7, with 7 bases fitting TRBD2. The CDR3 covers 13 residues. CDR1 is LGHNA, CDR2 YNFKEQ, per germline. J lost 5 bases, V lost 3 bases, and 4 bases had no gene match. The CDR3 reads CASSQAGLDEQYF. Here the CDR3 DNA reads TGTGCCAGCAGCCAGGCAGGACTAGACGAGCAGTACTTC.

The table lists this clone with a count of one. The chain links TRBV2 to TRBJ2-6, with TRBD1 as a possible D gene (5 bases). V was shortened by 3 bases and J by 1 base, with 7 bases between the two germline ends. The CDR3 sequence is 15 residues long. Germline CDR1 is SNHLY and CDR2 is FYNNEI. Here the CDR3 reads CASSDPGSGANVLTF. The DNA for the CDR3 is TGTGCCAGCAGTGATCCAGGGTCTGGGGCCAACGTCCTGACTTTC.

Only a few counts were recorded for this clone. The chain has TRBV27 and TRBJ2-7; 7 bases are a match to TRBD2. Germline V gene sequence: CDR1 MNHEY, CDR2 SMNVEV (reference sequence). This CDR3 is built from 13 residues. The J segment lost 4 bases and the V segment lost 3 bases, leaving 3 bases of the junction unmatched. CDR3 DNA sequence: TGTGCCAGCAGTTTCGGGACTAATTACGAGCAGTACTTC. Protein sequence: CASSFGTNYEQYF.

This clone was counted at least ten times. This chain uses TRBV5-1 with TRBJ2-4; possible D gene TRBD1, 6 bases. CDR3 length: 17 amino acids. Trimming removed 5 bases at V and 1 base at J, with 19 bases between. CDR1 is SGHRS and CDR2 is YFSETQ in the germline V gene. The CDR3 bases are TGCGCCAGCAGGGGACCGGACAGTGAGGTGGCCAAAAACATTCAGTACTTC. It is translated as CASRGPDSEVAKNIQYF.

This chain links TRBV13 with TRBJ2-7, with unresolved D. The CDR3 sequence is 13 residues long. Germline V CDR1 and CDR2: PRHDT, FYEKMQ (reference sequence). Trimming took off 3 bases at V and 2 bases at J, with 8 bases between the two ends. In DNA form, the CDR3 reads TGTGCCAGCAGCTTGGGCCTTACCTACGAGCAGTACTTC. Its protein product is CASSLGLTYEQYF.

This clone was seen just once. V usage is TRBV11-3 and J usage is TRBJ2-5, with 10 bases aligning to TRBD1. CDR1 is SGHNT, CDR2 YENEEA, per germline. Germline trimming cut 0 bases from V and 0 bases from J; bases unmatched to any gene: 7. CDR3 size: 18 residues. The CDR3 here is CASSLESTGGRYQETQYF. The CDR3 DNA is TGTGCCAGCAGCTTAGAATCGACAGGGGGCAGGTACCAAGAGACCCAGTACTTC.

DNA for the CDR3: TGTGCCAGCAGTTCTTTACAGGGTCCCCAGCATTTT. Amino acids: CASSSLQGPQHF. J is TRBJ1-5 and V is TRBV27, with a tentative D call TRBD1 (6 bases). The CDR3 extends over 12 amino acids. Germline-derived CDR1 and CDR2 are MNHEY and SMNVEV (reference sequence). Trimming stripped 4 bases from V and 10 bases from J, with 11 bases between.

This sequence joins TRBV24-1 and TRBJ2-3, with a tentative D call TRBD1 (6 bases). The germline V gene has CDR1 KGHDR and CDR2 SFDVKD. Trimming stripped 0 bases from V and 4 bases from J, with 10 bases between. This CDR3 region has 15 residues. The CDR3 loop is CATSDLGQGSDTQYF. The CDR3 coding sequence is TGTGCCACCAGTGATTTGGGGCAGGGGTCAGATACGCAGTATTTT.